A single sample gave rise to the 22 T cell receptor beta chains below, sequenced in a study of OX40 agonist ivuxolimab in advanced cancers. Using immunoSEQ multiplex PCR, the repertoire was profiled, and TCRdb retains in-frame clones only, with some absent. The table records roughly 72,000 clones, roughly nine tenths of them present only once. Sequencing was performed on CD4+ or CD8+ T cells sorted from blood, taken in a trial of the OX40 agonist ivuxolimab. The receptors originated from an adult with an advanced solid tumor such as melanoma, head and neck, liver or kidney cancer.

This clone was seen a few times. The chain uses TRBV11-2 and TRBJ1-1; 8 nucleotides align to TRBD1. This CDR3 has 17 residues. CDR1 SGHAT and CDR2 FQNNGV come from the germline V gene. After removal of 6 bases from V and 4 bases from J, the junction contained 16 bases not matched to a gene. The CDR3 bases are TGTGCCAGCAGGGAATGGACAGGGAGGAAAGAAACCACTGAAGCTTTCTTT. As protein: CASREWTGRKETTEAFF.

The V and J genes are TRBV6-1 and TRBJ1-6, with D hard to call. The CDR3 length is 14 residues. Per the germline V gene, CDR1 is MNHNS and CDR2 is SASEGT. The V end was cut by 2 bases, the J end by 6 bases, with 8 bases between. CDR3 residues: CASSERWINSPLHF. The CDR3 bases are TGTGCCAGCAGTGAAAGATGGATTAATTCACCCCTCCACTTT.

The V call is TRBV4-1, the J call TRBJ1-4; 7 bases are a match to TRBD1. The germline V gene encodes CDR1 MGHRA and CDR2 YSYEKL. The CDR3 loop spans 13 amino acids. V lost 4 bases to trimming and J lost 12 bases; unmatched junction nucleotides: 8. CDR3 coding DNA: TGCGCCAGCAGCCTTGCCAGGGGGACGGAACTGTTTTTT. Its translation is CASSLARGTELFF.

V and J are TRBV6-6 and TRBJ1-2; 8 bases are a match to TRBD1. CDR3 length equals 13 residues. V gave up 0 bases and J gave up 6 bases; unmatched junction bases: 0. Germline CDR1 MNHNY, CDR2 SVGAGI (reference sequence). The CDR3 nucleotides are TGTGCCAGCAGTTACTCCAGGGGGCATGGCTACACCTTC. Amino acids: CASSYSRGHGYTF.

This rearrangement joins TRBV28 to TRBJ2-1; D is undetermined. The CDR3 spans 16 residues. Germline V gene lookup returns CDR1 MDHEN and CDR2 SYDVKM. V was trimmed by 3 bases and J by 0 bases, leaving 12 bases between them. The DNA for the CDR3 is TGTGCCAGCAGTTTTATATGGCAGAGCTCCTACAATGAGCAGTTCTTC. Amino acids: CASSFIWQSSYNEQFF.

The V gene is TRBV6-5, the J gene TRBJ1-4, with TRBD1 matching over 11 bases. V was pared by 1 base and J by 7 bases, with 5 bases of the junction left unmatched. Looked up from germline, CDR1 is MNHEY and CDR2 is SVGAGI. There are 16 residues in the CDR3. The CDR3 bases are TGTGCCAGCAGTTACTATGGCGGGACAGGGGGTGAAAAACTGTTTTTT. Residues: CASSYYGGTGGEKLFF.

The chain combines TRBV13 with TRBJ2-3; D is ambiguous. This CDR3 comprises 14 residues. The germline gives CDR1 PRHDT, CDR2 FYEKMQ (reference sequence). V lost 1 base, J lost 5 bases, and 10 bases lay in between. CDR3: CASSLVGGGDTQYF. The CDR3, as DNA: TGTGCCAGCAGCTTAGTAGGTGGCGGAGATACGCAGTATTTT.

The rearrangement joins TRBV28 to TRBJ1-2, with 8 nucleotides matching TRBD1. CDR1 is MDHEN and CDR2 is SYDVKM in the germline V gene. V lost 5 bases to trimming and J lost 4 bases; unmatched junction nucleotides: 6. The CDR3 consists of 14 residues. CDR3 sequence: CASSRMDRVYGYTF. CDR3 DNA: TGTGCCAGCAGTCGTATGGACAGGGTCTATGGCTACACCTTC.

The table lists this clone with a count of one. V usage is TRBV9 and J usage is TRBJ1-1, with 7 bases identical to TRBD1. The CDR3 has 14 amino acids. Trimming took 4 bases from V and 4 from J; bases not matched to a gene: 7. Germline CDR1 reads SGDLS; CDR2 reads YYNGEE. In DNA form, the CDR3 reads TGTGCCAGCAGCCTCCAGACAGGGCCCACTGAAGCTTTCTTT. This codes for CASSLQTGPTEAFF. The whole variable domain, remainder taken from reference TRBV9 and TRBJ1-1, is DSGVTQTPKHLITATGQRVTLRCSPRSGDLSVYWYQQSLDQGLQFLIQYYNGEERAKGNILERFSAQQFPDLHSELNLSSLELGDSALYFCASSLQTGPTEAFFGQGTRLTVV.

The chain carries TRBV4-1 and TRBJ2-1; TRBD1 matches at 7 bases. This CDR3 has 17 amino acids. The germline V gene encodes CDR1 MGHRA and CDR2 YSYEKL. J gave up 0 bases and V 2 bases, and 7 bases lay outside the gene matches. As DNA, the CDR3 is TGCGCCAGCAGCCAACGGACAGGCAGCTTCTCCTACAATGAGCAGTTCTTC. As protein: CASSQRTGSFSYNEQFF.

Written as DNA, the CDR3 is TGTGCCAGCAGTTCGACAGGGTCGGAGCAGTACTTC. Its protein product is CASSSTGSEQYF. The chain employs TRBV6-5 and TRBJ2-7; 7 bases map to TRBD1. J lost 7 bases, V lost 4 bases, and 4 bases had no gene match. The germline CDR1 and CDR2 sequences are MNHEY and SVGAGI. The length of the CDR3 is 12 residues.

This chain links TRBV7-8 with TRBJ2-7; 9 bases map to TRBD2. J gave up 2 bases and V 4 bases, and 15 bases lay outside the gene matches. Germline-derived CDR1 and CDR2 are SGHVS and FQNEAQ. CDR3 length: 18 residues. CDR3: CASSYPDYLAGTAYEQYF. CDR3 nucleotide sequence: TGTGCCAGCAGCTACCCTGACTATCTAGCGGGGACAGCCTACGAGCAGTACTTC.

The sample holds a few counts of this clone. V usage is TRBV19 and J usage is TRBJ1-5; 9 nucleotides agree with TRBD1. With V trimmed by 5 bases and J by 1 base, 3 bases remained unmatched. The CDR3 extends over 15 amino acids. Germline V lookup: CDR1 LNHDA, CDR2 SQIVND (reference sequence). The chain's CDR3 is CASSWDRVSNQPQHF. For the CDR3, the DNA is TGTGCCAGTAGTTGGGACAGGGTGAGCAATCAGCCCCAGCATTTT. The full variable domain, its missing parts supplied by reference TRBV19 and TRBJ1-5, is DGGITQSPKYLFRKEGQNVTLSCEQNLNHDAMYWYRQDPGQGLRLIYYSQIVNDFQKGDIAEGYSVSREKKESFPLTVTSAQKNPTAFYLCASSWDRVSNQPQHFGDGTRLSIL.

This clone was detected only a few times. The CDR3 reads CASSSSPRDRGNTIYF. The CDR3 nucleotides are TGTGCCAGCAGCTCATCCCCTCGGGACAGGGGAAACACCATATATTTT. The chain recombines TRBV7-9 with TRBJ1-3; TRBD1 matches 8 bases. This CDR3 spans 16 amino acids. The V gene end was trimmed by 4 bases and the J gene end by 4 bases; junction bases not matched to a gene: 9. The germline V gene has CDR1 SEHNR and CDR2 FQNEAQ (reference sequence).

The rearrangement links TRBV5-1 to TRBJ1-6; possibly TRBD1 for D (5 bases). The length of the CDR3 is 14 residues. CDR1 and CDR2 (germline): SGHRS, YFSETQ. V lost 1 base and J 7 bases, leaving 9 bases between the germline ends. CDR3 sequence (DNA): TGCGCCAGCAGCTTGTCGGCAGGGAATTCACCCCTCCACTTT. Translated, it gives CASSLSAGNSPLHF.

The chain combines TRBV27 with TRBJ1-3; 7 nucleotides match TRBD1. Trimming took 4 bases from V and 0 from J; bases not matched to a gene: 12. The CDR3 length is 18 residues. The germline gives CDR1 MNHEY, CDR2 SMNVEV (reference sequence). The CDR3 loop is CASSSPSRNRGSGNTIYF. In DNA, the CDR3 is TGTGCCAGCAGTTCACCCTCGAGAAACAGGGGCTCTGGAAACACCATATATTTT.

J is TRBJ1-1 and V is TRBV27; D is ambiguous. Germline CDR1 is MNHEY and CDR2 is SMNVEV (reference sequence). There are 15 residues in the CDR3. The V gene lost 3 bases and the J gene lost 1 base, with 12 bases spanning the gap. As DNA, the CDR3 is TGTGCCAGCAGTTTTCGTACACCCTCGAACACTGAAGCTTTCTTT. Its protein product is CASSFRTPSNTEAFF.

The rearrangement links TRBV4-1 to TRBJ2-1; 7 positions agree with TRBD1. CDR1 MGHRA and CDR2 YSYEKL come from the germline V gene. V trimming: 6 bases; J trimming: 2 bases; junction bases outside the gene matches: 7. The CDR3 is 15 residues long. In nucleotides, the CDR3 is TGCGCCAGCAGACCACAGGGGAACCCCTACAATGAGCAGTTCTTC. It specifies CASRPQGNPYNEQFF.

This chain links TRBV27 with TRBJ2-3, with 9 nucleotides matching TRBD2. With 4 bases clipped from V and 6 bases from J, the junction kept 14 bases outside the gene matches. The CDR3 is made up of 17 amino acids. CDR1 MNHEY and CDR2 SMNVEV come from the germline V gene (reference sequence). CDR3 in DNA: TGTGCCAGCAGTTCCCTAGGTAGCGGGGGCCCCGGGGATACGCAGTATTTT. It is translated as CASSSLGSGGPGDTQYF.

The gene calls are TRBV29-1 and TRBJ1-1; D unclear. Trimming removed 4 bases from V and 4 bases from J, with 7 bases in between. This CDR3 has 11 residues. Per germline, CDR1 SQVTM and CDR2 ANQGSEA. CDR3 residues: CSVVRSTEAFF. The CDR3 nucleotides are TGCAGCGTTGTAAGGAGCACTGAAGCTTTCTTT.

CDR3 residues: CASSLVQGQPQHF. The CDR3 DNA follows: TGCGCCAGCAGCTTGGTACAGGGGCAGCCCCAGCATTTT. The rearrangement uses TRBV5-1 and TRBJ1-5; 7 positions match TRBD1. The ends lost 0 bases at V and 7 bases at J; junction bases unmatched: 1. The germline V gene has CDR1 SGHRS and CDR2 YFSETQ. The CDR3 loop spans 13 amino acids.

The chain joins TRBV5-1 to TRBJ2-3; D is unclear. The CDR3 runs to 15 residues. V lost 1 base and J lost 2, with 11 bases in between. From germline, CDR1 is SGHRS and CDR2 YFSETQ. Written as DNA, the CDR3 is TGCGCCAGCAGCTTGCCCCAGAGTACCACAGATACGCAGTATTTT. Residues: CASSLPQSTTDTQYF.